The 21 T cell receptor beta chains listed next were all sequenced from one sample in a study of blood T cell repertoires in COVID-19. Libraries were prepared by immunoSEQ multiplex PCR; TCRdb keeps only in-frame clonotypes and omits some of them. The sample carries about 400,000 clones, 85% to 90% recorded once. What was sequenced was PBMCs or T cells enriched from blood (not recorded which). Every receptor here comes from a young woman with acute COVID-19.

The V and J genes are TRBV11-3 and TRBJ2-1; D is possibly TRBD2 (7 bases). Germline CDR1 SGHNT, CDR2 YENEEA. This CDR3 is built from 14 residues. The ends were cut back, 5 bases at V and 4 bases at J, with 12 bases in the middle. The CDR3 here is CASSPRGQYNEQFF. The CDR3 DNA reads TGTGCCAGCAGCCCGCGGGGGCAGTACAATGAGCAGTTCTTC.

The chain has TRBV24-1 and TRBJ2-7; TRBD2 might be the D (5 bases). The CDR3 totals 11 residues. Germline V gives CDR1 KGHDR, CDR2 SFDVKD. Trimming removed 9 bases from V and 9 bases from J, with 14 bases in between. CDR3 sequence reads: CATLLRGRQYF. CDR3 nucleotides: TGTGCCACCCTTCTCCGGGGTAGGCAGTACTTC.

The rearrangement joins TRBV5-6 to TRBJ2-7; 10 positions agree with TRBD1. V was pared by 4 bases and J by 8 bases, with 6 bases of the junction left unmatched. The CDR3 loop spans 13 amino acids. Germline V gene data show CDR1 as SGHDT and CDR2 as YYEEEE. CDR3 sequence reads: CASSLDRGTQQYF. DNA of the CDR3: TGTGCCAGCAGCCTGGACAGGGGGACCCAGCAGTACTTC.

This clone was counted once. The gene calls are TRBV6-5 and TRBJ1-1, with a tentative D call TRBD1 (5 bases). This CDR3 has 13 amino acids. Germline V lookup: CDR1 MNHEY, CDR2 SVGAGI. With 6 bases removed from V and 2 bases from J, the gap between germline ends came to 10 bases. The CDR3 loop is CASRIRVNTEAFF. CDR3 DNA: TGTGCCAGCAGGATCAGGGTAAACACTGAAGCTTTCTTT.

This chain joins TRBV24-1 and TRBJ1-5, with 7 positions matching TRBD1. This CDR3 is built from 16 residues. The germline gives CDR1 KGHDR, CDR2 SFDVKD. J gave up 2 bases and V 4 bases, and 7 bases lay outside the gene matches. This chain's CDR3 is CATSEGTELGNQPQHF. The CDR3 DNA is TGTGCCACCAGTGAGGGGACAGAATTAGGCAATCAGCCCCAGCATTTT.

J is TRBJ1-1 and V is TRBV24-1; 7 bases are a match to TRBD1. Germline CDR1 is KGHDR and CDR2 is SFDVKD. The trim removed 5 bases at V and 5 bases at J, leaving 4 bases unmatched. The CDR3 spans 13 residues. The CDR3 DNA follows: TGTGCCACCAGTGCCGCAGGGGGAACTGAAGCTTTCTTT. It is translated as CATSAAGGTEAFF.

The chain carries TRBV9 and TRBJ1-1, with a possible D match to TRBD1 (6 bases). This CDR3 comprises 14 residues. Germline CDR1 is SGDLS and CDR2 is YYNGEE. Trimming removed 4 bases at V and 2 bases at J, with 12 bases between. CDR3 amino acids: CASSPTGTNTEAFF. The CDR3 coding sequence is TGTGCCAGCAGCCCGACAGGAACCAACACTGAAGCTTTCTTT.

In regard to this clone: The sample holds other DNA sequences that translate to the same CDR3. V is TRBV7-3 and J is TRBJ1-4, with D unclear. CDR3 length: 15 residues. Per germline, CDR1 SGHTA and CDR2 FQGTGA. Trimming cost V 0 bases and J 3 bases, with 8 bases left between them. Here the CDR3 DNA reads TGTGCCAGCAGCTTAACGGGAGGATCTAATGAAAAACTGTTTTTT. Its translation: CASSLTGGSNEKLFF.

For this clone: Additional DNA sequences in this sample encode the identical CDR3. V and J are TRBV24-1 and TRBJ1-5; 9 nucleotides align to TRBD1. The CDR3 length is 16 residues. Trimming at V came to 4 bases and at J to 1 base, leaving 4 bases not matched to a gene. Germline V gene data show CDR1 as KGHDR and CDR2 as SFDVKD. As DNA, the CDR3 is TGTGCCACCAGTGACTCCGGGACAGGGAGCAATCAGCCCCAGCATTTT. It codes for CATSDSGTGSNQPQHF.

V and J are TRBV5-3 and TRBJ2-7; 10 bases are shared with TRBD1. TRBV5-3 has ORF status, its function being uncertain. The CDR3 sequence is 17 residues long. Trimming took 5 bases from V and 1 from J; bases not matched to a gene: 12. The CDR3 DNA follows: TGTGCCAGAAGAAACCCCCGACAGGGGGCGGCTTCCTACGAGCAGTACTTC. It is translated as CARRNPRQGAASYEQYF.

The chain has TRBV2 and TRBJ1-5; TRBD1 matches at 8 bases. Germline CDR1 is SNHLY and CDR2 is FYNNEI. The CDR3 runs 15 residues. V shed 3 bases and J 9 bases; nucleotides not matched to a gene: 10. The CDR3 here is CASSEGQDILRPQHF. The CDR3 nucleotides read TGTGCCAGCAGTGAGGGACAGGATATTTTACGGCCCCAGCATTTT.

Written as DNA, the CDR3 is TGTGCCACCAGCCCCAACGGTCCTGGAAACACCATATATTTT. This codes for CATSPNGPGNTIYF. V usage is TRBV24-1 and J usage is TRBJ1-3; D is uncertain. CDR3 length equals 14 residues. Trimming left V 7 bases short and J 2 bases short, with 11 bases between. CDR1 and CDR2 from the germline V gene are KGHDR and SFDVKD.

The chain uses TRBV24-1 and TRBJ2-3; D is perhaps TRBD2 (5 bases). V was cut by 5 bases and J by 2 bases, with 16 bases left in between. The length of the CDR3 is 16 residues. CDR1 and CDR2 (germline): KGHDR, SFDVKD. This CDR3 reads CATSGAGPKDTDTQYF. In DNA form, the CDR3 reads TGTGCCACCAGTGGTGCGGGCCCAAAGGACACAGATACGCAGTATTTT.

V usage is TRBV6-2 or TRBV6-3 and J usage is TRBJ1-2; no definite D call. The germline CDR1 and CDR2 sequences are MNHEY and SVGEGT. CDR3 length: 12 residues. V lost 0 bases and J lost 14, with 13 bases in between. CDR3 sequence reads: CASSYSGGNQTF. In DNA, the CDR3 is TGTGCCAGCAGTTACTCCGGCGGGAATCAAACCTTC.

The chain couples TRBV7-9 to TRBJ1-4; a weak D match, TRBD1 (6 bases). V was cut by 4 bases and J by 0 bases, with 12 bases left in between. This CDR3 contains 16 residues. Germline V lookup: CDR1 SEHNR, CDR2 FQNEAQ (reference sequence). Here the CDR3 DNA reads TGTGCCAGCAGCTCCCCGGACAGTGCAACTAATGAAAAACTGTTTTTT. As protein: CASSSPDSATNEKLFF.

The chain is built from TRBV3-1 (or the pseudogene TRBV3-2) and TRBJ2-1, with D possibly being TRBD2 (7 bases). The V gene's germline CDR1 is LGHDT and CDR2 YNNKEL (reference sequence). The CDR3 loop spans 19 amino acids. V was shortened by 2 bases and J by 0 bases, with 20 bases between the two germline ends. The CDR3 here is CASSQKMAGALSSYNEQFF. The DNA of the CDR3 is TGTGCCAGCAGCCAAAAAATGGCGGGGGCGTTAAGCTCCTACAATGAGCAGTTCTTC.

This clone appeared a few times. The chain has TRBV7-2 and TRBJ1-3, with TRBD1 matching 8 bases. The CDR3 runs 15 residues. V trimming: 5 bases; J trimming: 4 bases; junction bases outside the gene matches: 7. Germline CDR1 is SGHTA and CDR2 is FQGNSA. The CDR3 DNA reads as TGTGCCAGCAGCCCCCGGACAGGGTGGGGAAACACCATATATTTT. Its translation is CASSPRTGWGNTIYF.

The rearrangement links TRBV19 to TRBJ1-6; no clear D. Trimming removed 5 bases from V and 6 bases from J, with 14 bases in between. Germline V gene lookup returns CDR1 LNHDA and CDR2 SQIVND (reference sequence). The CDR3 is made up of 15 amino acids. The CDR3 is CASSPRTPGNSPLHF. CDR3 DNA sequence: TGTGCCAGTAGTCCCCGGACTCCCGGTAATTCACCCCTCCACTTT. The entire variable domain, with the rest obtained from reference TRBV19 and TRBJ1-6, is as follows: DGGITQSPKYLFRKEGQNVTLSCEQNLNHDAMYWYRQDPGQGLRLIYYSQIVNDFQKGDIAEGYSVSREKKESFPLTVTSAQKNPTAFYLCASSPRTPGNSPLHFGNGTRLTVT.

The rearrangement uses TRBV9 and TRBJ2-2, with TRBD1 matching 12 bases. There are 15 residues in the CDR3. Germline assignment: CDR1 SGDLS and CDR2 YYNGEE. Germline trimming cut 3 bases from V and 6 bases from J; bases unmatched to any gene: 3. DNA of the CDR3: TGTGCCAGCAGCGGCGGGACAGGGGGCTCCGGGGAGCTGTTTTTT. Translating it yields CASSGGTGGSGELFF.

As to this clone: The same CDR3 arises from other DNA sequences in this sample as well. The chain's CDR3 is CSVVGTGGRYEQYF. In DNA form, the CDR3 reads TGCAGCGTTGTAGGGACAGGGGGCAGGTACGAGCAGTACTTC. The rearrangement joins TRBV29-1 to TRBJ2-7, with TRBD1 matching 12 bases. V lost 4 bases to trimming and J lost 4 bases; unmatched junction nucleotides: 5. Germline loops: CDR1 SQVTM, CDR2 ANQGSEA. CDR3 length: 14 amino acids.

This clone showed up just a few times. This chain uses TRBV19 with TRBJ1-1; perhaps TRBD1 as D (6 bases). The CDR3 loop spans 15 amino acids. Germline values: CDR1 LNHDA, CDR2 SQIVND (reference sequence). With 8 bases removed from V and 0 bases from J, the gap between germline ends came to 16 bases. DNA of the CDR3: TGTGCCAGTCGGAGGGGGGGCGAAATGAACACTGAAGCTTTCTTT. It specifies CASRRGGEMNTEAFF.